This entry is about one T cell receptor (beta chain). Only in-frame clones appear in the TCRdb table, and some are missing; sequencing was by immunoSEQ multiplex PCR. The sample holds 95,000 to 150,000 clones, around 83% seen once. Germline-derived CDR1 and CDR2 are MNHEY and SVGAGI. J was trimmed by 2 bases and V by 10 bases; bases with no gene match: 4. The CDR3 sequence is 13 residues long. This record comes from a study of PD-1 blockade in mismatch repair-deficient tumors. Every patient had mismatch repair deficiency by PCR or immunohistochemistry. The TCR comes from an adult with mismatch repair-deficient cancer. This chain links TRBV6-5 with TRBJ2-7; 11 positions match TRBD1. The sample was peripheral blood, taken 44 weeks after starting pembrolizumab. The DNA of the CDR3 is TGTGCCACCTCGGACAGGGGGCCCTACGAGCAGTACTTC. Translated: CATSDRGPYEQYF.